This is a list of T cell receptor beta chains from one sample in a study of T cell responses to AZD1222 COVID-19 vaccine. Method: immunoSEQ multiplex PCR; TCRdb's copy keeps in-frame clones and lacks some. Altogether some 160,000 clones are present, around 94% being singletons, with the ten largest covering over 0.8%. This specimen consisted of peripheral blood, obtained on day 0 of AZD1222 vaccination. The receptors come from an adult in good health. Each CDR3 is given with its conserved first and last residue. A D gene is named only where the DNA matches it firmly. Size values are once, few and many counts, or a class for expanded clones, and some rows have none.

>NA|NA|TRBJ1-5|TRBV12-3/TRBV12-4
CASSLAENQPQHF
TGTGCCAGCAGTTTAGCGGAAAATCAGCCCCAGCATTTT
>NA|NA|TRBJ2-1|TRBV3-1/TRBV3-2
CASSQEGRKWNEQFF
TGTGCCAGCAGCCAAGAAGGAAGAAAGTGGAATGAGCAGTTCTTC
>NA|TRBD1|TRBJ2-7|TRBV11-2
CASRKGGLTYEQYF
TGTGCCAGCAGAAAAGGGGGCTTGACCTACGAGCAGTACTTC
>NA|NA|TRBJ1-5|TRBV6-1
CASSEGRNQPQHF
TGTGCCAGCAGTGAGGGCCGCAATCAGCCCCAGCATTTT
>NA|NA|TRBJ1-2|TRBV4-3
CASSQEPQGYYGYTF
TGCGCCAGCAGCCAAGAGCCGCAGGGGTACTATGGCTACACCTTC
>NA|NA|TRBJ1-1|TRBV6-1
CASSERVAANTEAFF
TGTGCCAGCAGTGAACGGGTTGCAGCAAACACTGAAGCTTTCTTT
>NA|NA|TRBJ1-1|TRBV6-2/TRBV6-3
CASSYPPDMNTEAFF
TGTGCCAGCAGTTACCCGCCGGACATGAACACTGAAGCTTTCTTT
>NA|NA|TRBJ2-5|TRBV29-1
CSVEPKETQYF
TGCAGCGTTGAACCTAAAGAGACCCAGTACTTC
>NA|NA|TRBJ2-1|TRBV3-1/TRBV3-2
CASSQGPLGPQFF
TGTGCCAGCAGCCAAGGGCCCCTGGGTCCGCAGTTCTTC
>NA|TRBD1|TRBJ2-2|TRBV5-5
CASSPTPRGLPGELFF
TGTGCCAGCAGCCCCACCCCCAGGGGGCTTCCCGGGGAGCTGTTTTTT
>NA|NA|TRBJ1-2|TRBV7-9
CASATGQFYGYTF
TGTGCCAGCGCCACCGGACAGTTTTATGGCTACACCTTC
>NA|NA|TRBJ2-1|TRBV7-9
CASSLLGWRDEQFF
TGTGCCAGCAGCTTATTGGGGTGGAGGGATGAGCAGTTCTTC
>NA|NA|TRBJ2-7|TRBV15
CATGRGYEQYF
TGTGCCACCGGTCGCGGCTACGAGCAGTACTTC
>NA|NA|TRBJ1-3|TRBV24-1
CATSDTTTSGNTIYF
TGTGCCACCAGTGACACAACTACCTCTGGAAACACCATATATTTT
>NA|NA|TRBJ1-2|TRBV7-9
CASSLETTSVGGYTF
TGTGCCAGCAGCTTAGAGACCACGTCGGTGGGGGGCTACACCTTC
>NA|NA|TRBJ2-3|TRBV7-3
CASSRASTDTQYF
TGTGCCAGCAGCCGTGCTAGCACAGATACGCAGTATTTT
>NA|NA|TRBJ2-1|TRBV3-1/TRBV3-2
CASSRRQEGENEQFF
TGTGCCAGCAGCCGCCGACAGGAGGGGGAAAATGAGCAGTTCTTC
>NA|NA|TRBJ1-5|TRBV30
CAWSGRNNQPQHF
TGTGCCTGGAGTGGCAGGAATAATCAGCCCCAGCATTTT
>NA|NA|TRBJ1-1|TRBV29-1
CSVESRMNTEAFF
TGCAGCGTTGAATCACGGATGAACACTGAAGCTTTCTTT
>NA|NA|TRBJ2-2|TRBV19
CASMRYTGELFF
TGTGCCAGTATGAGGTACACCGGGGAGCTGTTTTTT
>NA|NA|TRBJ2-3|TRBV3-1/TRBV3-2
CASSHPRDTQYF
TGTGCCAGCAGCCACCCCAGGGATACGCAGTATTTT
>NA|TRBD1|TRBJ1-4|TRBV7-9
CASSLDGTVNEKLFF
TGTGCCAGCAGCTTAGATGGGACAGTAAATGAAAAACTGTTTTTT
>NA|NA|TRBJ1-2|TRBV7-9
CASSERGHMDYGYTF
TGTGCCAGCAGCGAGCGAGGGCACATGGACTATGGCTACACCTTC
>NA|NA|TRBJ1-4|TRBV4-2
CASSQPGRTNEKLFF
TGTGCCAGCAGCCAACCCGGACGGACCAATGAAAAACTGTTTTTT
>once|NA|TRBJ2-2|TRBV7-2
CASSLFQGPSGELFF
TGTGCCAGCAGCTTATTCCAGGGTCCGAGCGGGGAGCTGTTTTTT
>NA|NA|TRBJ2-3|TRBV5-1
CASSLSGTTDTQYF
TGCGCCAGCAGCTTGTCAGGGACCACAGATACGCAGTATTTT
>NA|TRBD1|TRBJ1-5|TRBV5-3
CARSLVGGQVGQHSNQPQHF
TGTGCCAGAAGCTTGGTGGGCGGACAGGTGGGACAACATAGCAATCAGCCCCAGCATTTT
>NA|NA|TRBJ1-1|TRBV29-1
CSVGRLMNTEAFF
TGCAGCGTTGGGAGGTTGATGAACACTGAAGCTTTCTTT
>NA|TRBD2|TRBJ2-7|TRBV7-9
CASSFGLRTGGTWEQYF
TGTGCCAGCAGCTTCGGTCTCCGAACGGGGGGGACCTGGGAGCAGTACTTC
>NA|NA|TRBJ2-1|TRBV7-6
CASSGAKAVGEQFF
TGTGCCAGCAGCGGTGCCAAGGCTGTCGGTGAGCAGTTCTTC
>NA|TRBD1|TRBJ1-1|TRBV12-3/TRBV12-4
CASSPTGDAEAFF
TGTGCCAGCAGCCCCACAGGGGACGCTGAAGCTTTCTTT
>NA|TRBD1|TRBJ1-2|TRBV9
CASSVRGDRVQGYGYTF
TGTGCCAGCAGCGTAAGAGGGGACAGGGTGCAGGGCTATGGCTACACCTTC
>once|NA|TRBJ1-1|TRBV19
CATQRQAENTEAFF
TGTGCCACTCAAAGACAGGCCGAGAACACTGAAGCTTTCTTT
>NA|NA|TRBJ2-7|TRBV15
CATSRGGEHEQYF
TGTGCCACCAGCAGGGGTGGGGAACACGAGCAGTACTTC
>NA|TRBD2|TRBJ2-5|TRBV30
CAWSVGGGSLSQYF
TGTGCCTGGAGTGTAGGCGGGGGGTCCCTATCCCAGTACTTC
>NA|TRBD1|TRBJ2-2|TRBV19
CASTGTGGWTGELFF
TGTGCCAGTACTGGGACAGGGGGCTGGACCGGGGAGCTGTTTTTT
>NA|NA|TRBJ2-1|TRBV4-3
CASSPGTNPYNEQFF
TGCGCCAGCAGCCCGGGGACAAACCCGTACAATGAGCAGTTCTTC
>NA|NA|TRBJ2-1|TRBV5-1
CASSLVQGSTYNEQFF
TGCGCCAGCAGCTTGGTGCAGGGGTCAACCTACAATGAGCAGTTCTTC
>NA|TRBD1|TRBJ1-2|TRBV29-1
CSVGGQGADGYTF
TGCAGCGTTGGGGGACAGGGGGCCGATGGCTACACCTTC
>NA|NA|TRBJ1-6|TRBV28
CASRTPQGPRSPLHF
TGTGCCAGCAGGACGCCTCAGGGACCCCGTTCACCCCTCCACTTT
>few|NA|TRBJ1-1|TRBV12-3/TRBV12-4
CASSSMSPGAFF
TGTGCCAGCAGCTCCATGTCACCGGGGGCTTTCTTT
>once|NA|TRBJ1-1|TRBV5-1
CASSLFSDMNTEAFF
TGCGCCAGCAGCTTGTTTTCAGACATGAACACTGAAGCTTTCTTT
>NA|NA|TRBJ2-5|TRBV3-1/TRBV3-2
CASSPLRETQYF
TGTGCCAGCAGCCCCCTGAGAGAGACCCAGTACTTC
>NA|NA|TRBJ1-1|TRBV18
CASSPPGEGPIAFF
TGTGCCAGCTCACCCCCTGGAGAAGGTCCGATTGCTTTCTTT
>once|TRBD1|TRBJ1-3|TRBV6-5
CASSPTGDSGNTIYF
TGTGCCAGCAGTCCCACAGGGGACTCTGGAAACACCATATATTTT
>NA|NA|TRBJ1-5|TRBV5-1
CASSLDGDSNQPQHF
TGCGCCAGCAGCCTCGACGGGGATAGCAATCAGCCCCAGCATTTT
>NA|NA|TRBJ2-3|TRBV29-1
CSGRPEPWTDTQYF
TGCAGCGGACGCCCAGAGCCCTGGACAGATACGCAGTATTTT
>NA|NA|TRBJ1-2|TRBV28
CASSTHNPLGRGHGYTF
TGTGCCAGCAGCACACATAACCCGTTGGGGCGGGGCCATGGCTACACCTTC
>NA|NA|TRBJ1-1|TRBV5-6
CASSLYGTEAFF
TGTGCCAGCAGCTTGTATGGCACTGAAGCTTTCTTT
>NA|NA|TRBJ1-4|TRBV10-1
CASSPTPRGEKLFF
TGCGCCAGCAGTCCGACCCCCCGGGGTGAAAAACTGTTTTTT